These T cell receptor beta chains were read from a single sample in a study of shared clonotypes between healthy human individuals. The protocol was immunoSEQ multiplex PCR, while the TCRdb copy is restricted to in-frame clones and leaves out a portion. The sample yields around 2.5 million clones, 93% seen once. The sample taken for sequencing was naive CD4+ T cells from PBMCs. The receptor source for this set is a man between 18 and 29 years old in good health. Some clones in this sample may be carry-over from other donors' samples. Both conserved end residues are part of each CDR3. Fields, in order: CDR3 protein, V gene, CDR3 length, J gene.

CDR3aa: CASYGGRSTDTQYF
v_gene: TRBV6-8
len: 14
j_gene: TRBJ2-3

CDR3aa: CASSQAGFPLEQYF
v_gene: TRBV2
len: 14
j_gene: TRBJ2-7

CDR3aa: CASSPSPDRDSGYTF
v_gene: TRBV18
len: 15
j_gene: TRBJ1-2

CDR3aa: CASSHLLGTGANTGELFF
v_gene: TRBV4-3
len: 18
j_gene: TRBJ2-2

CDR3aa: CAWSGTGTGYTF
v_gene: TRBV30
len: 12
j_gene: TRBJ1-2

CDR3aa: CASSLRSGGDVYEQYF
v_gene: TRBV5-1
len: 16
j_gene: TRBJ2-7

CDR3aa: CASSYSLTGWEQYF
v_gene: TRBV6-6
len: 14
j_gene: TRBJ2-7

CDR3aa: CASSLAGQNTGELFF
v_gene: TRBV5-1
len: 15
j_gene: TRBJ2-2

CDR3aa: CASSFAGQGSDTQYF
v_gene: TRBV5-1
len: 15
j_gene: TRBJ2-3

CDR3aa: CASTPGSWDRGKGYTF
v_gene: TRBV27
len: 16
j_gene: TRBJ1-2

CDR3aa: CSVGGLAGGLDTQYF
v_gene: TRBV29-1
len: 15
j_gene: TRBJ2-3

CDR3aa: CASTPTGRVTDTQYF
v_gene: TRBV6-5
len: 15
j_gene: TRBJ2-3

CDR3aa: CATSRRGTRATNEKLFF
v_gene: TRBV15
len: 17
j_gene: TRBJ1-4

CDR3aa: CAISVEAGVTEAFF
v_gene: TRBV10-3
len: 14
j_gene: TRBJ1-1

CDR3aa: CASSLVPTSQETQYF
v_gene: TRBV27
len: 15
j_gene: TRBJ2-5

CDR3aa: CASSYSGKLFF
v_gene: TRBV6-5
len: 11
j_gene: TRBJ1-4

CDR3aa: CASSQVGVGYNEQFF
v_gene: TRBV16
len: 15
j_gene: TRBJ2-1

CDR3aa: CASSPKGGLVYEQYF
v_gene: TRBV7-3
len: 15
j_gene: TRBJ2-7

CDR3aa: CASSWSAGTTSTDTQYF
v_gene: TRBV9
len: 17
j_gene: TRBJ2-3

CDR3aa: CSAIKETQYF
v_gene: TRBV20-1
len: 10
j_gene: TRBJ2-5

CDR3aa: CASSHLGRDLNYEQYF
v_gene: TRBV4-1
len: 16
j_gene: TRBJ2-7

CDR3aa: CASRPDRAPGTDTQYF
v_gene: TRBV2
len: 16
j_gene: TRBJ2-3

CDR3aa: CATSRANGKLFF
v_gene: TRBV15
len: 12
j_gene: TRBJ1-4

CDR3aa: CASMGQGPRSQFF
v_gene: TRBV2
len: 13
j_gene: TRBJ2-1

CDR3aa: CASSTGKGTGELFF
v_gene: TRBV6-5
len: 14
j_gene: TRBJ2-2

CDR3aa: CASSLQDGGLFEQFF
v_gene: TRBV7-2
len: 15
j_gene: TRBJ2-1

CDR3aa: CASSLDIGGRQPQHF
v_gene: TRBV28
len: 15
j_gene: TRBJ1-5

CDR3aa: CATRRGREDYGYTF
v_gene: TRBV6-5
len: 14
j_gene: TRBJ1-2

CDR3aa: CAIAEGWDHEQFF
v_gene: TRBV28
len: 13
j_gene: TRBJ2-1

CDR3aa: CASSMTSGSIDTQYF
v_gene: TRBV19
len: 15
j_gene: TRBJ2-3

CDR3aa: CASRGQGVSYEQYF
v_gene: TRBV6-5
len: 14
j_gene: TRBJ2-7

CDR3aa: CASSLGLGNGETQYF
v_gene: TRBV11-2
len: 15
j_gene: TRBJ2-5

CDR3aa: CASSLGPGVQPQHF
v_gene: TRBV5-1
len: 14
j_gene: TRBJ1-5

CDR3aa: CASSQVVGGYTF
v_gene: TRBV11-2
len: 12
j_gene: TRBJ1-2

CDR3aa: CASSTLGQTNEKLFF
v_gene: TRBV28
len: 15
j_gene: TRBJ1-4

CDR3aa: CASSLYGQGAKNIQYF
v_gene: TRBV28
len: 16
j_gene: TRBJ2-4

CDR3aa: CASSEIRGRGNEQFF
v_gene: TRBV2
len: 15
j_gene: TRBJ2-1

CDR3aa: CASSTTGTNTEAFF
v_gene: TRBV7-3
len: 14
j_gene: TRBJ1-1

CDR3aa: CASSQRLAGVGTDTQYF
v_gene: TRBV4-1
len: 17
j_gene: TRBJ2-3

CDR3aa: CASSFLPGTSGSWEQFF
v_gene: TRBV11-2
len: 17
j_gene: TRBJ2-1

CDR3aa: CAISESEEQYF
v_gene: TRBV10-3
len: 11
j_gene: TRBJ2-7

CDR3aa: CASSQGVSGHPSNGELFF
v_gene: TRBV14
len: 18
j_gene: TRBJ2-2

CDR3aa: CATSFDVSSNTGELFF
v_gene: TRBV15
len: 16
j_gene: TRBJ2-2

CDR3aa: CASSLEVGTGELFF
v_gene: TRBV7-9
len: 14
j_gene: TRBJ2-2

CDR3aa: CASSLWANQPQHF
v_gene: TRBV11-2
len: 13
j_gene: TRBJ1-5

CDR3aa: CASSPLEGPSGANVLTF
v_gene: TRBV5-4
len: 17
j_gene: TRBJ2-6

CDR3aa: CASSQQGHNYNEQFF
v_gene: TRBV18
len: 15
j_gene: TRBJ2-1

CDR3aa: CASSLGLAEGSYEQYF
v_gene: TRBV7-2
len: 16
j_gene: TRBJ2-7

CDR3aa: CAISFLDTDTQYF
v_gene: TRBV10-3
len: 13
j_gene: TRBJ2-3

CDR3aa: CASSLVVTSGGGETQYF
v_gene: TRBV7-2
len: 17
j_gene: TRBJ2-5

CDR3aa: CASSLYTRVQETQYF
v_gene: TRBV5-1
len: 15
j_gene: TRBJ2-5

CDR3aa: CASSGQGQGAQFF
v_gene: TRBV2
len: 13
j_gene: TRBJ2-1

CDR3aa: CASSRGSGRYEQYF
v_gene: TRBV5-1
len: 14
j_gene: TRBJ2-7

CDR3aa: CASSLGRTGELFF
v_gene: TRBV7-2
len: 13
j_gene: TRBJ2-2

CDR3aa: CASSLASANTGELFF
v_gene: TRBV5-4
len: 15
j_gene: TRBJ2-2